The next 8 T cell receptor beta chains were all read from a single sample in a study of CD8 T cells in Susac syndrome. Random-hexamer reverse transcription was applied to about 0.5 to 1 ug RNA. TCRdb processed the immunoSEQ multiplex PCR reads anew with MiXCR; each CDR3 protein has one entry. Of more than 100,000 distinct CDR3 sequences in the sample, 96% were seen once. The sequenced sample consisted of CD4+ T cells from PBMCs. These receptors were taken from a human donor with Susac syndrome.

This clonotype has just one count. The CDR3 DNA reads TGTGCCAGCAGCCCCCTGGAGGGGCTTAGGGAGACCCAGTACTTC. Amino acids: CASSPLEGLRETQYF. The chain employs TRBV12-3 or TRBV12-4 and TRBJ2-5; D perhaps matches TRBD2 (6 bases). This CDR3 has 15 amino acids. V was shortened by 6 bases and J by 5 bases, with 19 bases between the two germline ends.

V gene TRBV14 combines with J gene TRBJ2-1; a weak D match, TRBD2 (6 bases). V dropped 0 bases and J dropped 13 bases, with 16 bases sitting between them. CDR1 and CDR2 (germline): SGHDN, FVKESK. This CDR3 contains 14 residues. The CDR3 DNA follows: TGTGCCAGCAGCCAAGATATTGTTAGCGGTTCACAGTTCTTC. Protein sequence: CASSQDIVSGSQFF.

The V gene is TRBV19, the J gene TRBJ1-1, with D maybe TRBD1 (6 bases). The ends were cut back, 4 bases at V and 0 bases at J, with 12 bases in the middle. CDR1 is LNHDA and CDR2 is SQIVND in the germline V gene (reference sequence). This CDR3 comprises 15 residues. The CDR3 loop is CASSTRQAMNTEAFF. CDR3 in DNA: TGTGCCAGTAGTACCCGACAGGCGATGAACACTGAAGCTTTCTTT.

The chain has TRBV20-1 and TRBJ1-1; D may be TRBD1 (6 bases). The CDR3 length is 14 residues. V lost 5 bases, J lost 3 bases, and 16 bases lay in between. Germline V gene lookup returns CDR1 DFQATT and CDR2 SNEGSKA (reference sequence). CDR3 DNA sequence: TGCAGTGCTCTTTCTAGACCAGGGGACACTGAAGCTTTCTTT. Encoded protein: CSALSRPGDTEAFF.

The chain recombines TRBV20-1 with TRBJ2-3, with D perhaps assigned TRBD1 or TRBD2 (6 bases each). CDR3 length equals 15 residues. Germline CDR1 DFQATT, CDR2 SNEGSKA (reference sequence). Trimming pared 3 bases from V and 5 bases from J, leaving 18 bases between. Here the CDR3 DNA reads TGCAGTGCTAGTAGCCCGGGGGCGATAGAAGATACGCAGTATTTT. Protein: CSASSPGAIEDTQYF.

The chain couples TRBV6-2 or TRBV6-3 to TRBJ2-5, with a possible D match to TRBD2 (5 bases). Germline V gene data show CDR1 as MNHEY and CDR2 as SVGEGT. The CDR3 has 14 residues. V was trimmed by 6 bases and J by 7 bases, leaving 18 bases between them. The CDR3 nucleotides are TGTGCCAGCAGCCGGACGGGATCACCAGGGACCCAGTACTTC. Its protein product is CASSRTGSPGTQYF.

The gene calls are TRBV5-1 and TRBJ2-2; 9 bases are a match to TRBD1. The V segment lost 4 bases and the J segment 3 bases; nucleotides outside the gene matches: 7. Germline V lookup: CDR1 SGHRS, CDR2 YFSETQ. The CDR3 runs to 16 residues. CDR3 sequence (DNA): TGCGCCAGCAGCCCCAGGGACAGGGTGGACACCGGGGAGCTGTTTTTT. Protein product: CASSPRDRVDTGELFF.

This sequence joins TRBV12-3 or TRBV12-4 and TRBJ2-3; the D is unclear. The V and J ends lost 4 bases and 6 bases respectively, with 8 bases between them. The length of the CDR3 is 12 residues. The CDR3 spells CASSSQSDTQYF. The CDR3 DNA reads as TGTGCCAGCAGTTCGCAATCGGATACGCAGTATTTT.